This T cell receptor (beta chain) came from a study of control samples from healthy donors and cancer patients. Some clones are missing from TCRdb's copy, which holds only in-frame ones; the method was immunoSEQ multiplex PCR. The sample has around 120,000 clones, 75% to 90% seen once. Germline V gives CDR1 LGHDT, CDR2 YNNKEL (reference sequence). The V gene end was trimmed by 3 bases and the J gene end by 4 bases; junction bases not matched to a gene: 6. The CDR3 is 15 residues long. The source of this sequence is a woman aged 45-59 years with colorectal cancer. The material sequenced was PBMCs. The chain links TRBV3-1 (or the pseudogene TRBV3-2) to TRBJ1-1, with 9 bases aligning to TRBD1. DNA for the CDR3: TGTGCCAGCAGCCAGCCCGTGGGACAGGGCACTGAAGCTTTCTTT. This encodes CASSQPVGQGTEAFF.